In its sample, the clone carrying this T cell receptor beta chain was seen a few times. The data were taken from a study of T-cell reconstitution after alpha-beta-depleted transplantation in children. Germline V CDR1 and CDR2: SQVTM, ANQGSEA. The CDR3 is 12 amino acids. The germline V and J ends were trimmed by 6 bases and 5 bases, with 13 bases remaining between them. Unique molecular identifiers featured in how the TCRbeta library was prepared. Via MiXCR, TCRdb re-called the PCR reads, giving one row per CDR3 protein. The table lists some 400,000 distinct CDR3 sequences, around 21% of them singletons, with 3.8% in the top ten.

The clonotype comes from a human donor who donated a stem cell graft to a child with acute myeloid leukemia. This specimen consisted of PBMCs from the stem cell graft donor, obtained from the stem cell graft. The rearrangement links TRBV29-1 to TRBJ2-5, with D unresolved. The CDR3 loop is CSVSGITETQYF. The CDR3 nucleotides are TGCAGCGTATCAGGAATTACCGAGACCCAGTACTTC.